Shown below are 23 T cell receptor beta chains from a single sample sequenced in a study of blood T cell repertoires in COVID-19. Using immunoSEQ multiplex PCR, the repertoire was profiled, and TCRdb retains in-frame clones only, with some absent. The sample includes about 240,000 clones, approximately 83% of them seen just once. The material sequenced was PBMCs or T cells enriched from blood (not recorded which). All receptors derive from a woman aged 40 to 50 with acute COVID-19.

V and J are TRBV3-1 (or the pseudogene TRBV3-2) and TRBJ2-1; D uncertain. Germline CDR1 reads LGHDT; CDR2 reads YNNKEL (reference sequence). This CDR3 comprises 16 residues. V was cut by 3 bases and J by 7 bases, with 19 bases left in between. The CDR3 protein is CASSHHFGVEENEQFF. CDR3 coding DNA: TGTGCCAGCAGCCACCATTTTGGCGTTGAGGAAAATGAGCAGTTCTTC.

This clone is a singleton in its sample. The V gene is TRBV2, the J gene TRBJ1-5, with 8 nucleotides matching TRBD1. This CDR3 region has 15 residues. Germline trimming cut 6 bases from V and 0 bases from J; bases unmatched to any gene: 4. The germline V gene encodes CDR1 SNHLY and CDR2 FYNNEI. Written as DNA, the CDR3 is TGTGCCAGCAGGGGGGACAGGAATAGCAATCAGCCCCAGCATTTT. This translates into CASRGDRNSNQPQHF.

The V gene is TRBV6-5, the J gene TRBJ2-7; D remains unclear. The CDR3 contains 13 residues. The germline V gene has CDR1 MNHEY and CDR2 SVGAGI. The V end lost 6 bases, the J end lost 3 bases, and 12 bases lay between the germline ends. For the CDR3, the DNA is TGTGCCAGCAGCCGACTGGAACACTACGAGCAGTACTTC. Protein sequence: CASSRLEHYEQYF.

The chain uses TRBV13 and TRBJ1-4; tentative D call: TRBD1 (5 bases). In germline, CDR1 is PRHDT, CDR2 FYEKMQ (reference sequence). V dropped 4 bases and J dropped 0 bases, with 12 bases sitting between them. The CDR3 extends over 16 amino acids. The CDR3 reads CASSSLQGATNEKLFF. The DNA for the CDR3 is TGTGCCAGCAGCTCCTTGCAGGGTGCAACTAATGAAAAACTGTTTTTT.

This clone was detected only once. The chain uses TRBV25-1 and TRBJ1-1; 8 bases line up with TRBD1. The CDR3 runs to 15 residues. CDR1 MGHDK and CDR2 SYGVNS come from the germline V gene. V lost 7 bases to trimming and J lost 1 base; unmatched junction nucleotides: 8. The CDR3 sequence: CASTQRQGSNTEAFF. CDR3 nucleotides: TGTGCCAGCACCCAGCGACAGGGGTCGAACACTGAAGCTTTCTTT.

V gene TRBV27 combines with J gene TRBJ2-5; the D gene is possibly TRBD1 (6 bases). V dropped 6 bases and J dropped 1 base, with 12 bases sitting between them. CDR1 is MNHEY and CDR2 is SMNVEV in the germline V gene (reference sequence). This CDR3 region has 14 residues. The CDR3 is CASSFSGAQETQYF. For the CDR3, the DNA is TGTGCCAGCAGCTTTTCAGGGGCCCAAGAGACCCAGTACTTC.

The chain joins TRBV19 to TRBJ2-7; 13 nucleotides align to TRBD2. The CDR3 is 15 amino acids. Germline loops: CDR1 LNHDA, CDR2 SQIVND (reference sequence). V trimming: 5 bases; J trimming: 3 bases; junction bases outside the gene matches: 4. The CDR3 here is CASSPGTSGIYEQYF. The CDR3, as DNA: TGTGCCAGTAGTCCAGGGACTAGCGGGATCTACGAGCAGTACTTC. Filled out from reference TRBV19 and TRBJ2-7, the complete variable domain reads DGGITQSPKYLFRKEGQNVTLSCEQNLNHDAMYWYRQDPGQGLRLIYYSQIVNDFQKGDIAEGYSVSREKKESFPLTVTSAQKNPTAFYLCASSPGTSGIYEQYFGPGTRLTVT.

V usage is TRBV6-5 and J usage is TRBJ1-2, with 7 bases matching TRBD1. Germline-derived CDR1 and CDR2 are MNHEY and SVGAGI. The CDR3 runs 14 residues. With V trimmed by 3 bases and J by 1 base, 2 bases remained unmatched. In DNA form, the CDR3 reads TGTGCCAGCAGTTATTACAGGGGTAACTATGGCTACACCTTC. This gives the protein CASSYYRGNYGYTF.

The rearrangement joins TRBV4-1 to TRBJ2-5, with TRBD2 as a possible D gene (5 bases). Trimming took off 1 base at V and 5 bases at J, with 11 bases between the two ends. The CDR3 length is 14 residues. Germline lookup yields CDR1 MGHRA and CDR2 YSYEKL. The CDR3 protein is CASSQGRTGETQYF. For the CDR3, the DNA is TGCGCCAGCAGCCAAGGGCGAACGGGGGAGACCCAGTACTTC.

The CDR3 reads CASRDWTGLRDNSPLHF. The CDR3 DNA follows: TGCGCCAGCAGAGATTGGACAGGGTTGAGAGATAATTCACCCCTCCACTTT. This sequence joins TRBV5-1 and TRBJ1-6, with 8 bases identical to TRBD1. V shed 5 bases, J shed 5 bases, and the junction held 12 bases outside the gene matches. The germline gives CDR1 SGHRS, CDR2 YFSETQ. This CDR3 has 17 residues. The full variable domain, in which reference TRBV5-1 and TRBJ1-6 provide the parts outside the CDR3, is KAGVTQTPRYLIKTRGQQVTLSCSPISGHRSVSWYQQTPGQGLQFLFEYFSETQRNKGNFPGRFSGRQFSNSRSEMNVSTLELGDSALYLCASRDWTGLRDNSPLHFGNGTRLTVT.

This clone appeared once. The rearrangement uses TRBV9 and TRBJ2-3; TRBD2 agrees at 9 bases. Trimming cost V 1 base and J 3 bases; bases outside gene matches: 9. Germline CDR1 and CDR2: SGDLS and YYNGEE. This CDR3 is 17 amino acids long. CDR3 loop: CASSVYGTSRATDTQYF. DNA for the CDR3: TGTGCCAGCAGCGTATACGGGACTAGCAGAGCAACAGATACGCAGTATTTT.

This chain links TRBV16 with TRBJ1-5; no clear D. The germline V and J ends were trimmed by 0 bases and 6 bases, with 6 bases remaining between them. The germline CDR1 and CDR2 sequences are KGHSY and FQNENV. The CDR3 consists of 13 residues. The CDR3 here is CASSQSPVQPQHF. In DNA form, the CDR3 reads TGTGCCAGCAGCCAATCGCCGGTTCAGCCCCAGCATTTT.

This chain uses TRBV18 with TRBJ1-4, with unresolved D. The CDR3 runs to 19 residues. Germline values: CDR1 KGHSH, CDR2 LQKENI. Trimming removed 6 bases from V and 0 bases from J, with 23 bases in between. In nucleotides, the CDR3 is TGTGCCAGCTCCAAGGGAGGCGGGAGCCTCGACGCAACTAATGAAAAACTGTTTTTT. This translates into CASSKGGGSLDATNEKLFF.

The chain recombines TRBV29-1 with TRBJ2-1; weak D call: TRBD1 (5 bases). The CDR3 extends over 13 amino acids. In germline, CDR1 is SQVTM, CDR2 ANQGSEA. With 3 bases removed from V and 7 bases from J, the gap between germline ends came to 13 bases. The CDR3 bases are TGCAGCGTTGAGGGTAGGGGTATGAATGAGCAGTTCTTC. Protein: CSVEGRGMNEQFF.

V is TRBV18 and J is TRBJ2-1; D remains ambiguous. This CDR3 region has 14 residues. Germline-derived CDR1 and CDR2 are KGHSH and LQKENI. V was pared by 4 bases and J by 5 bases, with 12 bases between. This CDR3 is CASSLPTTNNEQFF. The CDR3 nucleotides read TGTGCCAGCTCACTTCCAACTACCAACAATGAGCAGTTCTTC. Full variable domain (outside the CDR3, taken from reference TRBV18 and TRBJ2-1): NAGVMQNPRHLVRRRGQEARLRCSPMKGHSHVYWYRQLPEEGLKFMVYLQKENIIDESGMPKERFSAEFPKEGPSILRIQQVVRGDSAAYFCASSLPTTNNEQFFGPGTRLTVL.

This chain uses TRBV24-1 with TRBJ2-5, with 9 bases fitting TRBD1. CDR1 and CDR2 from the germline V gene are KGHDR and SFDVKD. The CDR3 has 17 residues. J was trimmed by 5 bases and V by 3 bases; bases with no gene match: 12. CDR3 sequence: CATSDRWTGVRGETQYF. The CDR3 coding sequence is TGTGCCACCAGTGATCGCTGGACAGGGGTTCGGGGGGAGACCCAGTACTTC.

This clone was counted between two and nine times. The genes are TRBV5-4 and TRBJ2-7; the match to TRBD2 covers 7 bases. The CDR3 spans 13 residues. J gave up 4 bases and V 4 bases, and 5 bases lay outside the gene matches. Germline V lookup: CDR1 SGHNT, CDR2 YYREEE (reference sequence). The CDR3 DNA follows: TGTGCCAGCAGCCTGGGGGGGGGTTACGAGCAGTACTTC. Its translation is CASSLGGGYEQYF.

This clone was seen many times. The V and J genes are TRBV19 and TRBJ1-5; D call uncertain. Looked up from germline, CDR1 is LNHDA and CDR2 is SQIVND (reference sequence). This CDR3 has 13 amino acids. Trimming took off 10 bases at V and 9 bases at J, with 19 bases between the two ends. In nucleotides, the CDR3 is TGTGCCACAGCTCCCGACACCAGGTCGCCCCAGCATTTT. This gives the protein CATAPDTRSPQHF.

The chain joins TRBV19 to TRBJ1-2, with D perhaps matching TRBD1 (6 bases). V lost 5 bases to trimming and J lost 3 bases, with 10 bases between them. This CDR3 comprises 13 residues. Germline assignment: CDR1 LNHDA and CDR2 SQIVND (reference sequence). Written as DNA, the CDR3 is TGTGCCAGTAGTCGGAACAGGGACTATGGCTACACCTTC. Translated, it gives CASSRNRDYGYTF.

This clone appeared once. The chain joins TRBV30 to TRBJ1-5, with D perhaps TRBD1 (5 bases). The CDR3 sequence is 15 residues long. With 0 bases removed from V and 2 bases from J, the gap between germline ends came to 11 bases. From germline, CDR1 is GTSNPN and CDR2 SVGIG (reference sequence). The CDR3 DNA reads as TGTGCCTGGAGTGTACTAGGAGGGGGCAATCAGCCCCAGCATTTT. The encoded protein is CAWSVLGGGNQPQHF.

About this clone: Other DNA sequences in this sample translate to the same CDR3. This chain uses TRBV7-9 with TRBJ2-7, with a weak D call TRBD1 (6 bases). The CDR3 runs to 12 residues. Trimming stripped 5 bases from V and 5 bases from J, with 10 bases between. Germline CDR1 SEHNR, CDR2 FQNEAQ (reference sequence). CDR3 nucleotide sequence: TGTGCCAGCAGCCGGACAGATGACGAGCAGTACTTC. It translates to CASSRTDDEQYF.

The chain combines TRBV24-1 with TRBJ2-5, with D possibly TRBD2 on 6 matching bases. The CDR3 spans 14 residues. CDR1 and CDR2 from the germline V gene are KGHDR and SFDVKD. Trimming took off 5 bases at V and 4 bases at J, with 13 bases between the two ends. DNA of the CDR3: TGTGCCACCAGTGGTCTCGGGGGAGTAGAGACCCAGTACTTC. This codes for CATSGLGGVETQYF.

The rearrangement joins TRBV10-3 to TRBJ2-5; D call uncertain. CDR1 and CDR2 from the germline V gene are ENHRY and SYGVKD. V was shortened by 8 bases and J by 1 base, with 11 bases between the two germline ends. The length of the CDR3 is 13 residues. CDR3 residues: CAISEIVQETQYF. The DNA of the CDR3 is TGTGCCATCTCGGAGATAGTCCAAGAGACCCAGTACTTC.